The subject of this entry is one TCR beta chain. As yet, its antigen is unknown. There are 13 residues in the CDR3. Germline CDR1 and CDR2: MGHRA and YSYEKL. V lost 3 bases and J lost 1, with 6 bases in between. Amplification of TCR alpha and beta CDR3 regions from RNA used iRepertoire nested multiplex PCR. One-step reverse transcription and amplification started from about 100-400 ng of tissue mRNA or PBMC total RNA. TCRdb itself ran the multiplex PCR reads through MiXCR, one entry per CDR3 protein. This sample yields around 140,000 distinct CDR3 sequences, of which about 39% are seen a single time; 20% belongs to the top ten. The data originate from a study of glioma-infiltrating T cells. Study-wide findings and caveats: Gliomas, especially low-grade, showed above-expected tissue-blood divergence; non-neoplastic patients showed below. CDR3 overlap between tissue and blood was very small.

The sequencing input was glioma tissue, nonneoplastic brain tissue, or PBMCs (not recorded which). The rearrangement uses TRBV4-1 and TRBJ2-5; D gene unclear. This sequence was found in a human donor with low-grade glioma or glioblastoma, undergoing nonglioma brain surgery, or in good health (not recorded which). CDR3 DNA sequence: TGCGCCAGCAGCCACCCATCCCAAGAGACCCAGTACTTC. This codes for CASSHPSQETQYF.